The clone carrying this T cell receptor (beta chain) was counted a single time. Its antigen is currently unknown. The length of the CDR3 is 14 residues. V lost 2 bases, J lost 5 bases, and 13 bases lay in between. Germline loops: CDR1 SGHTA, CDR2 FQGNSA. The sample belongs to a study of long-term antiretroviral therapy in people with HIV. General study results and limits: Pre-ART clonal expansion yielded clones that dominated the repertoire at all time points.

Every one of the donors gave at least one pre-ART PBMC sample and at least two post-ART PBMC samples. Only United States sites treated participants with HIV. Each specimen consisted of about 1-10 million cryopreserved PBMC prior to extraction of DNA. Running of the v3.0 immunoSEQ assay took place at survey level. Sequencing was performed with immunoSEQ multiplex PCR; in TCRdb, only in-frame clones are kept and a portion is missing. The table records about 25,000 clones, over 80% of them present only once. The gene calls are TRBV7-2 and TRBJ2-7; no firm D call. The clonotype originates from a man under 40 with HIV. Specimen: unsorted PBMCs, collected around 4.5 years after starting antiretroviral therapy. The DNA of the CDR3 is TGTGCCAGCAGCTTATTTGGTAGCAGCCACGAGCAGTACTTC. Protein product: CASSLFGSSHEQYF.